This entry lists 25 T cell receptor beta chains sequenced from one sample in a study of T cell repertoires in cytomegalovirus infection. TCRdb itself ran the reads through MiXCR, one entry per CDR3 protein. The sample consists of around 70,000 distinct CDR3 sequences, under 5% of them appearing once. What was sequenced was PBMCs. The source of these receptors is a human donor in good health (CMV status not recorded). Some clones in this sample may be carry-over from other donors' samples.

This clonotype occurred a few times. V and J are TRBV4-1 and TRBJ1-6, with D tentatively TRBD1 (5 bases). Germline CDR1 reads MGHRA; CDR2 reads YSYEKL. V lost 0 bases to trimming and J lost 13 bases, with 25 bases between them. The CDR3 loop spans 18 amino acids. In DNA, the CDR3 is TGCGCCAGCAGCCAAGATCGTCTAGGGCGAGGGGATGTCTTCCCCCTCCACTTT. It yields the protein CASSQDRLGRGDVFPLHF.

This sequence joins TRBV29-1 and TRBJ2-3; D is perhaps TRBD1 (5 bases). Germline assignment: CDR1 SQVTM and CDR2 ANQGSEA. CDR3 length: 11 residues. The V gene lost 7 bases and the J gene lost 5 bases, with 10 bases spanning the gap. The CDR3 sequence: CSAWGKDTQYF. In nucleotides, the CDR3 is TGCAGCGCGTGGGGCAAAGATACGCAGTATTTT.

This clonotype came up many times. The genes are TRBV6-1 and TRBJ1-5, with D tentatively TRBD1 (5 bases). V dropped 5 bases and J dropped 9 bases, with 14 bases sitting between them. CDR1 is MNHNS and CDR2 is SASEGT in the germline V gene. This CDR3 comprises 13 residues. The CDR3 protein is CASSYATGGPQHF. In nucleotides, the CDR3 is TGTGCCAGCAGTTACGCGACCGGGGGGCCCCAGCATTTT.

This clonotype was detected many times. The chain has TRBV5-5 and TRBJ2-1; 9 nucleotides line up with TRBD2. J was trimmed by 8 bases and V by 4 bases; bases with no gene match: 10. There are 15 residues in the CDR3. In germline, CDR1 is SGHKS, CDR2 YYEKEE (reference sequence). The CDR3 reads CASSPIAGVGDEQFF. The CDR3 bases are TGTGCCAGCAGCCCTATAGCGGGAGTGGGGGATGAGCAGTTCTTC.

In its sample, this clonotype was seen many times. The rearrangement uses TRBV6-2 or TRBV6-3 and TRBJ2-1; D is ambiguous. The ends were cut back, 5 bases at V and 7 bases at J, with 6 bases in the middle. This CDR3 spans 11 amino acids. CDR1 and CDR2 (germline): MNHEY, SVGEGT. The CDR3 DNA reads TGTGCCAGCAGTCCTCAAAATGAGCAGTTCTTC. The encoded protein is CASSPQNEQFF.

This clonotype was seen at least ten times. The chain carries TRBV7-2 and TRBJ1-5; D possibly corresponds to TRBD1 (6 bases). The CDR3 length is 14 residues. Germline V gene lookup returns CDR1 SGHTA and CDR2 FQGNSA. The V end was cut by 5 bases, the J end by 2 bases, with 10 bases between. The CDR3 loop is CASSGRGGNQPQHF. The DNA of the CDR3 is TGTGCCAGCAGCGGCAGGGGTGGCAATCAGCCCCAGCATTTT.

This clonotype was recorded many times. The chain uses TRBV7-8 and TRBJ2-6, with D tentatively TRBD2 (7 bases). CDR3 length: 18 amino acids. Trimming stripped 0 bases from V and 0 bases from J, with 12 bases between. Per the germline V gene, CDR1 is SGHVS and CDR2 is FQNEAQ. The CDR3 nucleotides are TGTGCCAGCAGCTTAGCGCAGGGGAGGGGCTCTGGGGCCAACGTCCTGACTTTC. Its translation: CASSLAQGRGSGANVLTF.

The sample holds many counts of this clonotype. The gene calls are TRBV11-3 and TRBJ2-1, with 10 bases aligning to TRBD2. The CDR3 extends over 15 amino acids. V gave up 6 bases and J gave up 2 bases; unmatched junction bases: 4. Germline CDR1 reads SGHNT; CDR2 reads YENEEA. Here the CDR3 DNA reads TGTGCCAGCAGTAAACTAGCGGGGCCCTACAATGAGCAGTTCTTC. Amino acids: CASSKLAGPYNEQFF. Full variable domain (missing parts from reference TRBV11-3 and TRBJ2-1): EAGVVQSPRYKIIEKKQPVAFWCNPISGHNTLYWYLQNLGQGPELLIRYENEEAVDDSQLPKDRFSAERLKGVDSTLKIQPAELGDSAVYLCASSKLAGPYNEQFFGPGTRLTVL.

This clonotype occurred many times. The chain employs TRBV6-6 and TRBJ2-7, with D possibly matching TRBD2 (5 bases). In germline, CDR1 is MNHNY, CDR2 SVGAGI (reference sequence). The CDR3 runs to 16 residues. V lost 6 bases to trimming and J lost 2 bases, with 20 bases between them. The CDR3 loop reads CASSPPGQRQTYEQYF. The CDR3 nucleotides read TGTGCCAGCAGCCCCCCAGGCCAGCGGCAAACCTACGAGCAGTACTTC.

This clonotype has ten or more counts. The V gene is TRBV7-6, the J gene TRBJ2-7; TRBD1 is a possible D gene (6 bases). Germline lookup yields CDR1 SGHVS and CDR2 FNYEAQ. This CDR3 comprises 13 residues. Trimming removed 4 bases at V and 2 bases at J, with 9 bases between. CDR3 region: CASSSRGAYEQYF. In DNA form, the CDR3 reads TGTGCCAGCAGCTCCAGGGGTGCCTACGAGCAGTACTTC.

This clonotype was counted many times. CDR3 nucleotide sequence: TGTGCCAGCACGGTGGAGCGGGCCACAGATACGCAGTATTTT. As protein: CASTVERATDTQYF. The rearrangement joins TRBV27 to TRBJ2-3, with a possible D match to TRBD2 (6 bases). Germline CDR1 and CDR2: MNHEY and SMNVEV (reference sequence). The CDR3 length is 14 residues. Deletions cut 7 bases from V and 2 bases from J, with 13 bases between.

This clonotype came up many times. The V gene is TRBV7-2, the J gene TRBJ2-2, with D unclear. The CDR3 sequence is 16 residues long. Between the trimmed V and J ends, which lost 0 bases and 7 bases, there was a span of 15 bases. In germline, CDR1 is SGHTA, CDR2 FQGNSA. Here the CDR3 DNA reads TGTGCCAGCAGCTTAGCGGTCGGAGCCATTGGCGGGGAGCTGTTTTTT. Protein: CASSLAVGAIGGELFF.

In this sample, this clonotype turned up many times. The chain joins TRBV7-2 to TRBJ2-1; unclear D gene. The CDR3 runs to 14 residues. The germline V gene has CDR1 SGHTA and CDR2 FQGNSA. V was shortened by 1 base and J by 5 bases, with 9 bases between the two germline ends. The CDR3 region is CASSLGGSHNEQFF. CDR3 DNA sequence: TGTGCCAGCAGCTTAGGAGGTAGCCACAATGAGCAGTTCTTC.

In its sample, this clonotype was seen many times. The V and J genes are TRBV7-2 and TRBJ1-3; 8 bases line up with TRBD1. CDR1 is SGHTA and CDR2 is FQGNSA in the germline V gene. The CDR3 runs 15 residues. Trimming took 5 bases from V and 4 from J; bases not matched to a gene: 7. CDR3 bases: TGTGCCAGCAGCCCGCAGGGGGCCGGAGGAAACACCATATATTTT. Amino acid sequence: CASSPQGAGGNTIYF. Supplemented by reference TRBV7-2 and TRBJ1-3, the full variable domain reads GAGVSQSPSNKVTEKGKDVELRCDPISGHTALYWYRQSLGQGLEFLIYFQGNSAPDKSGLPSDRFSAERTGGSVSTLTIQRTQQEDSAVYLCASSPQGAGGNTIYFGEGSWLTVV.

This clonotype was found many times. The chain uses TRBV7-6 and TRBJ1-2, with 8 bases fitting TRBD1. Per the germline V gene, CDR1 is SGHVS and CDR2 is FNYEAQ. V shed 4 bases, J shed 3 bases, and the junction held 4 bases outside the gene matches. The CDR3 extends over 14 amino acids. CDR3 bases: TGTGCCAGCAGCTCCCAGACAGGGGACTATGGCTACACCTTC. Protein: CASSSQTGDYGYTF.

This clonotype occurred a few times. The rearrangement uses TRBV27 and TRBJ2-2, with 8 bases lining up with TRBD1. Germline lookup yields CDR1 MNHEY and CDR2 SMNVEV (reference sequence). CDR3 size: 15 residues. The V segment lost 5 bases and the J segment 1 base; nucleotides outside the gene matches: 3. The CDR3 DNA reads as TGTGCCAGCAGTCCGGACAGGGAGAACACCGGGGAGCTGTTTTTT. Residues: CASSPDRENTGELFF.

This clonotype has at least ten counts. The rearrangement uses TRBV7-2 and TRBJ1-2; D might be TRBD1 (5 bases). Per germline, CDR1 SGHTA and CDR2 FQGNSA. The CDR3 covers 11 residues. Trimming cost V 4 bases and J 13 bases, with 13 bases left between them. The CDR3 reads CASSSTDTLTF. The DNA for the CDR3 is TGTGCCAGCAGCTCGACAGACACGCTCACCTTC.

This clonotype was detected ten times or more. The rearrangement uses TRBV6-2 or TRBV6-3 and TRBJ1-6, with D possibly TRBD1 on 5 matching bases. This CDR3 is built from 12 residues. The V end lost 5 bases, the J end lost 13 bases, and 12 bases lay between the germline ends. Germline loops: CDR1 MNHEY, CDR2 SVGEGT. Written as DNA, the CDR3 is TGTGCCAGCAGTCGACAGCAAGGTCCCCTCCACTTT. Its translation is CASSRQQGPLHF.

This clonotype was counted at least ten times. The V call is TRBV18, the J call TRBJ2-3; 9 bases are a match to TRBD1. V lost 3 bases and J lost 2; bases outside the gene matches: 3. This CDR3 is 15 amino acids long. In germline, CDR1 is KGHSH, CDR2 LQKENI. The CDR3 sequence is CASSPGQGHTDTQYF. The CDR3 DNA reads TGTGCCAGCTCACCGGGACAGGGACACACAGATACGCAGTATTTT.

At least ten counts were recorded for this clonotype. The gene calls are TRBV7-6 and TRBJ2-1, with D unclear. Per germline, CDR1 SGHVS and CDR2 FNYEAQ. The CDR3 is 12 residues long. Trimming took off 4 bases at V and 9 bases at J, with 10 bases between the two ends. The CDR3: CASSSGDGEQFF. CDR3 bases: TGTGCCAGCAGCTCTGGGGATGGTGAGCAGTTCTTC. The whole variable domain, filled in from reference TRBV7-6 and TRBJ2-1, reads GAGVSQSPRYKVTKRGQDVALRCDPISGHVSLYWYRQALGQGPEFLTYFNYEAQQDKSGLPNDRFSAERPEGSISTLTIQRTEQRDSAMYRCASSSGDGEQFFGPGTRLTVL.

This clonotype has ten or more counts. This chain connects TRBV10-3 to TRBJ2-7; D tentatively fits TRBD1 or TRBD2 (6 bases each). There are 14 residues in the CDR3. The V gene's germline CDR1 is ENHRY and CDR2 SYGVKD. V lost 7 bases and J 0 bases, leaving 13 bases between the germline ends. CDR3: CAIKTGASSYEQYF. As DNA, the CDR3 is TGTGCCATCAAGACGGGGGCCAGCTCCTACGAGCAGTACTTC.

In regard to this clonotype: A much larger clone lies a single base off, so this may be a read error. The genes are TRBV29-1 and TRBJ2-3; D remains ambiguous. Germline loops: CDR1 SQVTM, CDR2 ANQGSEA. This CDR3 has 12 residues. CDR3 sequence reads: CIVGSVTDTQYF. The DNA for the CDR3 is TGCATCGTTGGGTCAGTCACAGATACGCAGTATTTT.

This clonotype was recorded at least ten times. The chain uses TRBV7-2 and TRBJ2-1, with D perhaps matching TRBD1 (6 bases). Looked up from germline, CDR1 is SGHTA and CDR2 is FQGNSA. The CDR3 is 15 amino acids. V gave up 2 bases and J gave up 8 bases, with 16 bases separating them. The CDR3 protein is CASSLQGGGIYEQFF. CDR3 DNA sequence: TGTGCCAGCAGCTTACAAGGTGGGGGCATTTATGAGCAGTTCTTC.

This clonotype was seen ten or more times. The chain couples TRBV4-1 to TRBJ1-2; a weak D match, TRBD1 (6 bases). This CDR3 comprises 13 residues. Germline assignment: CDR1 MGHRA and CDR2 YSYEKL. Trimming pared 3 bases from V and 4 bases from J, leaving 9 bases between. As DNA, the CDR3 is TGCGCCAGCAGCCAGGCAGGGGCCTATGGCTACACCTTC. As protein: CASSQAGAYGYTF.

At least ten counts were recorded for this clonotype. This rearrangement joins TRBV7-2 to TRBJ2-1, with unresolved D. CDR3 length: 12 amino acids. The V gene's germline CDR1 is SGHTA and CDR2 FQGNSA. V was shortened by 3 bases and J by 7 bases, with 7 bases between the two germline ends. The CDR3 bases are TGTGCCAGCAGCTTCAAGGTGAATGAGCAGTTCTTC. Its protein product is CASSFKVNEQFF.